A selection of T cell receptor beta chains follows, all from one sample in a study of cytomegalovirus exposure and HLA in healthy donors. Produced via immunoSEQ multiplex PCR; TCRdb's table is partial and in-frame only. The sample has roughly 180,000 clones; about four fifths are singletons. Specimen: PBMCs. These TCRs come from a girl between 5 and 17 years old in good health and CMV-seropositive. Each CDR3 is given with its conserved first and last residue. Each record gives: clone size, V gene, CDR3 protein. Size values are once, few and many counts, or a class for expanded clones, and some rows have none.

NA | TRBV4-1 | CASSQRTGLTDTQYF
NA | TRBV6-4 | CASSDQAGVSYNEQFF
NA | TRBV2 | CASSVGTGRIGELFF
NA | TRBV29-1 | CSVSQGPEQYF
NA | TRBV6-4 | CASSGGDSDTEAFF
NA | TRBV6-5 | CASRRGTGGGQPQHF
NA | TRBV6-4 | CASSKGQGAADTQYF
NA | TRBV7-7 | CASSVTSGVQGTQYF
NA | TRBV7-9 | CASSLGQGGSPLHF
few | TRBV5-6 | CASSLARLRDTQYF
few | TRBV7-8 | CASSLDVAGVGTEAFF
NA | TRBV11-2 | CASGGAGGVSYNSPLHF
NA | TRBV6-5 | CASSYVRGYNSPLHF
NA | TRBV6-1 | CASSAVEGRYSPLHF
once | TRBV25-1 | CASSDPGNANYGYTF